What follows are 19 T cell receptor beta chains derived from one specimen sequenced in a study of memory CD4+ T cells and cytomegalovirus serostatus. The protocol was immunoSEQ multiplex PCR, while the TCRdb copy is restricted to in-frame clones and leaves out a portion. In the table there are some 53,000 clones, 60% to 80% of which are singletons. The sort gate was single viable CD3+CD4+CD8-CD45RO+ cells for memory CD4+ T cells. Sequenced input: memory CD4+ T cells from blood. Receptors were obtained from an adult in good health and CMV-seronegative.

CDR3 coding DNA: TGTGCCAGCAGCTTGTCACAGCAGAACACTGAAGCTTTCTTT. Translation: CASSLSQQNTEAFF. This chain links TRBV5-8 with TRBJ1-1; D is ambiguous. Germline V CDR1 and CDR2: SGHTS, YDEGEE. This CDR3 is built from 14 residues. V dropped 1 base and J dropped 1 base, with 8 bases sitting between them.

CDR3 residues: CASREGGNQPQHF. The CDR3 nucleotides read TGTGCCAGCAGAGAGGGGGGCAATCAGCCCCAGCATTTT. The gene calls are TRBV6-5 and TRBJ1-5; D possibly corresponds to TRBD1 (6 bases). The V end was cut by 6 bases, the J end by 2 bases, with 8 bases between. This CDR3 contains 13 residues. Germline assignment: CDR1 MNHEY and CDR2 SVGAGI.

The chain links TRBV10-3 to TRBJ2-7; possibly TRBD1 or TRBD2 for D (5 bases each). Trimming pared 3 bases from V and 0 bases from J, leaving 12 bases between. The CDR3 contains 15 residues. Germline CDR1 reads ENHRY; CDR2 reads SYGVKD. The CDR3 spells CAISDPGRTSYEQYF. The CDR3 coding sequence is TGTGCCATCAGTGACCCGGGACGGACCTCCTACGAGCAGTACTTC.

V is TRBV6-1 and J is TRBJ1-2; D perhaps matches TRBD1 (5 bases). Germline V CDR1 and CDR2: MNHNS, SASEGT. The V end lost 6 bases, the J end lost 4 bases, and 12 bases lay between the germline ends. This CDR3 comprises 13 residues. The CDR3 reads CASRNRDGYGYTF. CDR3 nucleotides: TGTGCCAGCAGGAACCGGGACGGCTATGGCTACACCTTC.

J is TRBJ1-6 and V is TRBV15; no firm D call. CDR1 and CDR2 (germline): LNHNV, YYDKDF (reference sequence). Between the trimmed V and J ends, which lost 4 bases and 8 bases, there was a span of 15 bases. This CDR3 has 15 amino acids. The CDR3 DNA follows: TGTGCCACCAGCACGGGGATCCCACGGGATTCACCCCTCCACTTT. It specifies CATSTGIPRDSPLHF.

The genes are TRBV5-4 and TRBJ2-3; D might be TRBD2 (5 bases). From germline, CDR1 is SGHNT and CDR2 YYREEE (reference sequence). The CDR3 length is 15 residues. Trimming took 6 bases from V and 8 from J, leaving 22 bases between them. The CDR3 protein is CASTQVAGAGGTQYF. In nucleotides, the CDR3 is TGTGCCAGCACCCAGGTGGCGGGTGCAGGAGGTACGCAGTATTTT.

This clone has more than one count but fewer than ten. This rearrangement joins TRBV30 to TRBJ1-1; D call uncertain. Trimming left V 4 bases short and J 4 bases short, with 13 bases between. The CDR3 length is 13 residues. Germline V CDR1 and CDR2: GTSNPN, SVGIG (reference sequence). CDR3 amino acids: CAWIDRGVTEAFF. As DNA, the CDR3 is TGTGCCTGGATCGACCGTGGGGTCACTGAAGCTTTCTTT.

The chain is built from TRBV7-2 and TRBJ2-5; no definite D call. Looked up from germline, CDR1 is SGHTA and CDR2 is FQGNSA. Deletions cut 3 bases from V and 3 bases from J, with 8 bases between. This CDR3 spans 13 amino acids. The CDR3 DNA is TGTGCCAGCAGCTTGTCGCCAGAAGAGACCCAGTACTTC. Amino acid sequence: CASSLSPEETQYF. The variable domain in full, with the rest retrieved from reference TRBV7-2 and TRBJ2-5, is GAGVSQSPSNKVTEKGKDVELRCDPISGHTALYWYRQSLGQGLEFLIYFQGNSAPDKSGLPSDRFSAERTGGSVSTLTIQRTQQEDSAVYLCASSLSPEETQYFGPGTRLLVL.

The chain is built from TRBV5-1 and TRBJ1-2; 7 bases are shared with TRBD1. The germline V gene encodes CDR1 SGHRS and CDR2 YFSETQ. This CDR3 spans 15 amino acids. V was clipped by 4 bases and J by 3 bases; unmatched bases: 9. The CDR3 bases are TGCGCCAGCAGCCTGCAGACAGGGTTTGACTATGGCTACACCTTC. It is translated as CASSLQTGFDYGYTF. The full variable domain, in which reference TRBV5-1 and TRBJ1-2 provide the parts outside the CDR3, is KAGVTQTPRYLIKTRGQQVTLSCSPISGHRSVSWYQQTPGQGLQFLFEYFSETQRNKGNFPGRFSGRQFSNSRSEMNVSTLELGDSALYLCASSLQTGFDYGYTFGSGTRLTVV.

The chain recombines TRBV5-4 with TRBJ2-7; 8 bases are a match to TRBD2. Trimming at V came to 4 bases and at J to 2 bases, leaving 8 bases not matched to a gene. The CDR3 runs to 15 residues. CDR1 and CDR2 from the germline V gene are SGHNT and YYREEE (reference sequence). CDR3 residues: CASSPDGGGTYEQYF. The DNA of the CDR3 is TGTGCCAGCAGCCCGGATGGCGGGGGGACCTACGAGCAGTACTTC.

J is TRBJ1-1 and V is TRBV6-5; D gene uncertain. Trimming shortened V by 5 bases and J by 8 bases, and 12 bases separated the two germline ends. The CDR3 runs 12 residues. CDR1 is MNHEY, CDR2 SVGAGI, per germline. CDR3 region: CASSNPVREAFF. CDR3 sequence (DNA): TGTGCCAGCAGTAACCCCGTGAGGGAAGCTTTCTTT.

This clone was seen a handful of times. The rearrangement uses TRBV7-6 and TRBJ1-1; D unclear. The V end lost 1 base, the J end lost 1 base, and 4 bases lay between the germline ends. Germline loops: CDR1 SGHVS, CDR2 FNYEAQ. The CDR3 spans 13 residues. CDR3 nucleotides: TGTGCCAGCAGCTTAGTGCGGAACACTGAAGCTTTCTTT. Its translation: CASSLVRNTEAFF.

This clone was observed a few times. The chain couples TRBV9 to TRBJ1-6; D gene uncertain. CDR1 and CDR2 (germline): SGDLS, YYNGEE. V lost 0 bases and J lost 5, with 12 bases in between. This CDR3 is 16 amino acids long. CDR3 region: CASSVESGRHNSPLHF. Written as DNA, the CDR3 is TGTGCCAGCAGCGTAGAATCCGGACGACATAATTCACCCCTCCACTTT.

Written as DNA, the CDR3 is TGTGCCAGCAGTTACCGTGGCAGTAATTATGGCTACACCTTC. Protein product: CASSYRGSNYGYTF. V gene TRBV6-5 combines with J gene TRBJ1-2; D is unresolved. CDR1 MNHEY and CDR2 SVGAGI come from the germline V gene. The germline V and J ends were trimmed by 2 bases and 5 bases, with 12 bases remaining between them. There are 14 residues in the CDR3.

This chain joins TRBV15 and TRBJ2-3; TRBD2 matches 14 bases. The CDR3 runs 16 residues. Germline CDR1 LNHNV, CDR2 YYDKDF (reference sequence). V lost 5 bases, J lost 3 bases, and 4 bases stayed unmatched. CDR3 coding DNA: TGTGCCACCAGCGGCCGACTAGCGGGGGGGACAGATACGCAGTATTTT. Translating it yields CATSGRLAGGTDTQYF.

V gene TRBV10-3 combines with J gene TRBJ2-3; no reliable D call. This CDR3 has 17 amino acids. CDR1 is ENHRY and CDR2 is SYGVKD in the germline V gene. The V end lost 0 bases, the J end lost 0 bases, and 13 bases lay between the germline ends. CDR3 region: CAISESKSTTSTDTQYF. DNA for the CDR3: TGTGCCATCAGTGAGTCGAAAAGTACTACTAGCACAGATACGCAGTATTTT.

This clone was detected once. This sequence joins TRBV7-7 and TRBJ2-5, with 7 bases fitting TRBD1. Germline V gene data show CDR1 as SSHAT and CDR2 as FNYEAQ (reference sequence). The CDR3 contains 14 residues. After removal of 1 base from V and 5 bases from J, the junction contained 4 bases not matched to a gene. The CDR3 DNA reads TGTGCCAGCAGCTTAGGGGGGACAGCTGAGACCCAGTACTTC. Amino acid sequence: CASSLGGTAETQYF.

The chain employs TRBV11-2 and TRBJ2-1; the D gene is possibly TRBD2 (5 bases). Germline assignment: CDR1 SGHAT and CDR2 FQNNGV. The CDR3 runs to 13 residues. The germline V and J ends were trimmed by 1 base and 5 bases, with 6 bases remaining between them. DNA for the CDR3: TGTGCCAGCAGCTTAGGACTAAACAATGAGCAGTTCTTC. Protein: CASSLGLNNEQFF.

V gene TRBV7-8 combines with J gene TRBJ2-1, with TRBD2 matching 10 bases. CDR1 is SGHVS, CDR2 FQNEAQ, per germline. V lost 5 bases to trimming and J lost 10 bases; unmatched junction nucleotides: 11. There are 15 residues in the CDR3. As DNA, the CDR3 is TGTGCCAGCAGCCTCTCTAGCGGGGGTATCGGAGAGCAGTTCTTC. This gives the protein CASSLSSGGIGEQFF.